This is a list of T cell receptor beta chains from one sample in a study of blood T cell repertoires in COVID-19. The table came from immunoSEQ multiplex PCR; TCRdb's copy has only in-frame clones and leaves some out. The sample shows approximately 390,000 clones, approximately 87% of them seen only once. The source material was PBMCs or T cells enriched from blood (not recorded which). These TCRs come from a woman aged 45-65 years who had recovered from COVID-19. Each CDR3 is given without its conserved first and last residue.

v_gene	CDR3aa
TRBV7-2	ASSPNTGWDAF
TRBV2	ASSETPRDYGLRREKLF
TRBV3-1/TRBV3-2	ASSQGMGGKTGELF
TRBV18	ASSLRDNPHEQY
TRBV20-1	SATRNTEAF
TRBV10-3	AISESQGKHGYT
TRBV5-1	ASSWNRASLGSPLH
TRBV7-9	ASSPLPGQGNAEAF
TRBV19	ASSTLAGTHDGYT
TRBV4-1	ASSPTGSYAEAF
TRBV19	ATNTGENQPQH
TRBV19	ASSERGGQPQH
TRBV5-1	ASIRGDRGLEQY
TRBV19	ASSIWADEAF
TRBV6-5	ASSKDRGTYEQY
TRBV5-1	ASSLGTGSSNQPQH
TRBV7-2	ASSIRGGGATDTQY
TRBV6-5	ASSYRVNHGYT
TRBV19	ASRDRGGASNQPQH
TRBV6-5	ASRETGGYGYT
TRBV25-1	ASKTGTAYNEQF
TRBV5-4	ASSFRALQETQY
TRBV3-1/TRBV3-2	ASSLGDPASFNEKLF
TRBV7-9	ASSLGTRRYNEQF
TRBV10-3	AIRGDSSNSPLH
TRBV19	ASSIDMTGVRGTEAF
TRBV7-9	ASSYFKETGTNYGYT
TRBV7-2	ASSLFRAGGRMPDTQY
TRBV11-2	ASRSPGVPDTQY
TRBV28	ASSLQGYSNQPQH
TRBV20-1	SARETVEAF
TRBV15	ATSRVKTGGTDTQY
TRBV7-7	ASSSPPGETQY
TRBV6-4	ASSDSRFPAGGTGELF
TRBV3-1/TRBV3-2	ASSQEAYSYYRGQHGYT
TRBV4-3	ASSQEIQTAQY
TRBV11-2	ASSYLSAGKVYGYT
TRBV18	ASSPLTGNTEAF
TRBV7-2	ASRGLFDYGYT
TRBV7-9	ASSGADSSGNTIY
TRBV4-1	ASSQDQSPRPLSGNTIY
TRBV3-1/TRBV3-2	ASSWQRGQSQY
TRBV4-1	ASSQGGPLGRGYT
TRBV30	AWGHGGRNTEAF
TRBV6-5	ASSYSISAEAF
TRBV2	ASNEDWRGTEAF
TRBV2	ASTNGANVLT
TRBV6-5	ASSLGRGRLDIQY
TRBV20-1	SASGSEFSGGGQETQY
TRBV7-2	ASSLGDRINQPQH
TRBV7-3	ASSLNRGGLTRHTDTQY
TRBV3-1/TRBV3-2	ASSLRTGDSPLH
TRBV18	ASSPGEGHRDQPQH
TRBV6-6	ASKGVNYGYT
TRBV28	ASNPYGGNEQY
TRBV30	AWTPGQSRPR
TRBV19	ASSSGGTEAF
TRBV2	ARQGNTEAF
TRBV3-1/TRBV3-2	ASSHDGASFLGYT